These 15 T cell receptor beta chains were all obtained from the same sample, sequenced in a study of T cell repertoires in cytomegalovirus infection. Via MiXCR, TCRdb re-called the reads, giving one row per CDR3 protein. The table includes roughly 920,000 distinct CDR3 sequences, roughly 30% detected once. No antigen has been identified for these receptors. Sequenced material: cultured CD8+ T cells from PBMCs, taken from culture after CMV antigen stimulation. Source of these receptors: a human donor in good health (CMV status not recorded). Some clones in this sample may be carry-over from other donors' samples.

This clonotype was seen a handful of times. The chain has TRBV7-6 and TRBJ1-5; tentative D call: TRBD1 (5 bases). Trimming took 6 bases from V and 0 from J, leaving 18 bases between them. The germline V gene has CDR1 SGHVS and CDR2 FNYEAQ. The CDR3 consists of 17 residues. CDR3 sequence (DNA): TGTGCCAGCAGTCCCGGACACGGTAGATATAGCAATCAGCCCCAGCATTTT. Its translation is CASSPGHGRYSNQPQHF.

The V and J genes are TRBV6-5 and TRBJ1-3; unclear D gene. Germline lookup yields CDR1 MNHEY and CDR2 SVGAGI. The CDR3 covers 21 residues. The ends were cut back, 2 bases at V and 1 base at J, with 27 bases in the middle. In DNA, the CDR3 is TGTGCCAGCAGTTACCGAGGCGGACCGACTCTACCCAGCTTTTCTGGAAACACCATATATTTT. Translating it yields CASSYRGGPTLPSFSGNTIYF.

This rearrangement joins TRBV27 to TRBJ2-3; TRBD2 is a possible D gene (6 bases). CDR3 size: 15 residues. Per the germline V gene, CDR1 is MNHEY and CDR2 is SMNVEV (reference sequence). V lost 3 bases and J lost 0, with 10 bases in between. The CDR3 loop reads CASSFISGSTDTQYF. The DNA for the CDR3 is TGTGCCAGCAGTTTTATTAGCGGTAGCACAGATACGCAGTATTTT.

The chain employs TRBV12-3 or TRBV12-4 and TRBJ1-5; D gene uncertain. V was cut by 5 bases and J by 6 bases, with 17 bases left in between. CDR3 length equals 15 residues. CDR3 sequence: CASSRGFDIGQPQHF. The CDR3, as DNA: TGTGCCAGCAGTAGAGGGTTCGATATTGGTCAGCCCCAGCATTTT.

A few counts support this clonotype. The chain employs TRBV27 and TRBJ2-3; D is possibly TRBD2 (5 bases). The CDR3 has 15 amino acids. V shed 3 bases and J shed 0 bases, with 10 bases lying between them. Germline V gene data show CDR1 as MNHEY and CDR2 as SMNVEV (reference sequence). Here the CDR3 DNA reads TGTGCCAGCAGTTTTTCCGGACTCAGCACAGATACGCAGTATTTT. This translates into CASSFSGLSTDTQYF.

This clonotype has more than one count but fewer than ten. This chain joins TRBV27 and TRBJ2-3; D unresolved. The germline V gene has CDR1 MNHEY and CDR2 SMNVEV (reference sequence). With 2 bases removed from V and 3 bases from J, the gap between germline ends came to 12 bases. This CDR3 has 15 amino acids. CDR3 sequence (DNA): TGTGCCAGCAGTTTACGGGCCGACCCGACAGATACGCAGTATTTT. Its translation is CASSLRADPTDTQYF.

The chain has TRBV25-1 and TRBJ1-2; D is unclear. Trimming left V 4 bases short and J 5 bases short, with 8 bases between. The CDR3 loop spans 12 amino acids. Per the germline V gene, CDR1 is MGHDK and CDR2 is SYGVNS. CDR3 amino acids: CASSVWGYGYTF. In DNA form, the CDR3 reads TGTGCCAGCAGTGTATGGGGATATGGCTACACCTTC.

This clonotype was counted a few times. V and J are TRBV4-3 and TRBJ2-3, with 9 bases matching TRBD2. Germline CDR1 and CDR2: LGHNA and YSLEER. The CDR3 covers 17 residues. J gave up 4 bases and V 0 bases, and 8 bases lay outside the gene matches. The CDR3 sequence is CASSQDWASGESDTQYF. Here the CDR3 DNA reads TGCGCCAGCAGCCAAGATTGGGCTAGCGGGGAATCAGATACGCAGTATTTT.

The chain joins TRBV19 to TRBJ2-5; D possibly uses TRBD1 or TRBD2 (7 bases each). The CDR3 sequence is 16 residues long. The V and J ends lost 3 bases and 2 bases respectively, with 16 bases between them. Germline CDR1 and CDR2: LNHDA and SQIVND (reference sequence). The CDR3 sequence: CASSITRGGGQETQYF. The CDR3 DNA sequence: TGTGCCAGTAGTATCACCAGGGGGGGCGGGCAAGAGACCCAGTACTTC.

A few counts support this clonotype. The chain recombines TRBV7-9 with TRBJ1-4, with TRBD1 identical over 7 bases. This CDR3 is built from 15 residues. Losses at the gene ends were 9 bases for V and 8 bases for J; bases not matched to a gene: 15. Germline V lookup: CDR1 SEHNR, CDR2 FQNEAQ (reference sequence). The CDR3 DNA follows: TGTGCCAGTAGTTCCACAGGGGCCCTACGGGAAAAACTGTTTTTT. Translating it yields CASSSTGALREKLFF.

The rearrangement joins TRBV6-2 or TRBV6-3 to TRBJ2-2; 10 positions agree with TRBD2. J gave up 7 bases and V 5 bases, and 22 bases lay outside the gene matches. The CDR3 has 20 residues. Germline V CDR1 and CDR2: MNHEY, SVGEGT. The CDR3 protein is CASSPRDLTSGARPNGELFF. CDR3 coding DNA: TGTGCCAGCAGTCCCAGAGACCTAACTAGCGGGGCTAGACCGAACGGGGAGCTGTTTTTT.

This clonotype has a count of ten or more. V usage is TRBV7-2 and J usage is TRBJ2-5; 12 bases match TRBD1. The CDR3 is made up of 15 amino acids. The germline CDR1 and CDR2 sequences are SGHTA and FQGNSA. V was clipped by 6 bases and J by 5 bases; unmatched bases: 7. CDR3 bases: TGTGCCAGCAGGCCTGGGACAGGGGGCGAGGAGACCCAGTACTTC. Translation: CASRPGTGGEETQYF.

This clonotype turned up a few times. V gene TRBV7-6 combines with J gene TRBJ2-7; D is unresolved. Between the trimmed V and J ends, which lost 3 bases and 3 bases, there was a span of 9 bases. The CDR3 loop spans 13 amino acids. Germline V gene data show CDR1 as SGHVS and CDR2 as FNYEAQ. The CDR3 reads CASSFEIYYEQYF. CDR3 bases: TGTGCCAGCAGCTTCGAGATATACTACGAGCAGTACTTC. The full variable domain, rest sourced from reference TRBV7-6 and TRBJ2-7, is GAGVSQSPRYKVTKRGQDVALRCDPISGHVSLYWYRQALGQGPEFLTYFNYEAQQDKSGLPNDRFSAERPEGSISTLTIQRTEQRDSAMYRCASSFEIYYEQYFGPGTRLTVT.

This clonotype has a count of ten or more. CDR3 bases: TGTGCCAGCAGTGAAACTAGAAACACCATATATTTT. It codes for CASSETRNTIYF. The chain couples TRBV25-1 to TRBJ1-3; D unresolved. This CDR3 is built from 12 residues. Germline V gene lookup returns CDR1 MGHDK and CDR2 SYGVNS. V lost 2 bases and J 5 bases, leaving 4 bases between the germline ends.

The chain recombines TRBV25-1 with TRBJ2-2; 7 nucleotides line up with TRBD1. V lost 11 bases to trimming and J lost 3 bases; unmatched junction nucleotides: 9. The CDR3 consists of 14 residues. Germline values: CDR1 MGHDK, CDR2 SYGVNS. The CDR3: CAPGGVLYTGELFF. DNA of the CDR3: TGTGCCCCAGGGGGAGTTCTTTACACCGGGGAGCTGTTTTTT.